This T cell receptor beta chain was found in a study of control samples from healthy donors and cancer patients. This clone was observed a few times. The sample has other DNA sequences that encode this CDR3 too. Generated by immunoSEQ multiplex PCR, the TCRdb table keeps only in-frame clones and is missing some. The sample comprises 150,000 to 200,000 clones, 92% of which are singletons, and 0.68% rests with the top ten. Sequenced sample: blood. The sequence came from a woman between 25 and 40 years old in good health.

The CDR3 sequence: CASSDSPGTGELFF. The CDR3 nucleotides are TGTGCCAGCAGTGACTCCCCGGGGACCGGGGAGCTGTTTTTT. The chain combines TRBV6-4 with TRBJ2-2; D may be TRBD2 (5 bases). This CDR3 spans 14 amino acids. Germline V gene lookup returns CDR1 MRHNA and CDR2 SNTAGT. Trimming removed 0 bases at V and 5 bases at J, with 7 bases between.